This passage covers 2 T cell receptor beta chains from one sample sequenced in a study of beta chain features in type 1 diabetes. The entirety of the isolated RNA underwent reverse transcription, so expressed TCRB transcripts were sequenced. Produced via immunoSEQ multiplex PCR; TCRdb's table is partial and in-frame only. Here the sample spans just over 600,000 clones, roughly 16% being singletons. Sequenced sample: naive CD4+ T cells from blood. Receptors were obtained from a man aged 18 to 30 in good health.

The V and J genes are TRBV5-4 and TRBJ1-2, with 9 bases identical to TRBD1. V dropped 5 bases and J dropped 7; count of bases not matched to a gene: 15. The length of the CDR3 is 16 residues. The germline gives CDR1 SGHNT, CDR2 YYREEE (reference sequence). The CDR3 spells CASRSLRDRAPFGYTF. The DNA of the CDR3 is TGTGCCAGCAGGAGTCTCCGGGACAGGGCCCCCTTTGGCTACACCTTC.

The table lists this clone with a few counts. The chain carries TRBV7-6 and TRBJ2-1; D unresolved. V lost 5 bases, J lost 5 bases, and 4 bases lay in between. Germline loops: CDR1 SGHVS, CDR2 FNYEAQ. The CDR3 length is 11 residues. This CDR3 is CASSPHNEQFF. CDR3 nucleotides: TGTGCCAGCAGCCCTCACAATGAGCAGTTCTTC.